The next 6 T cell receptor beta chains were all read from a single sample in a study of OX40 agonist ivuxolimab in advanced cancers. This table comes from immunoSEQ multiplex PCR, and its TCRdb copy is limited to in-frame clones, with some not included. The sample has about 50,000 clones, 79% seen once; the top ten hold under 2%. The sample in question was CD4+ or CD8+ T cells sorted from blood, obtained in a trial of the OX40 agonist ivuxolimab. The receptor source for this set is an adult with an advanced solid tumor such as melanoma, head and neck, liver or kidney cancer.

The chain employs TRBV6-6 and TRBJ1-1; TRBD1 matches at 7 bases. This CDR3 region has 13 residues. The ends lost 10 bases at V and 2 bases at J; junction bases unmatched: 7. The germline V gene has CDR1 MNHNY and CDR2 SVGAGI (reference sequence). This CDR3 reads CATSDRDNTEAFF. In DNA form, the CDR3 reads TGTGCCACAAGCGACAGGGATAACACTGAAGCTTTCTTT.

In its sample, this clone was seen once. This chain links TRBV7-2 with TRBJ2-5; D is ambiguous. The germline gives CDR1 SGHTA, CDR2 FQGNSA. V lost 2 bases to trimming and J lost 5 bases, with 9 bases between them. The CDR3 is made up of 13 amino acids. The CDR3 protein is CASSLSNPETQYF. CDR3 in DNA: TGTGCCAGCAGCTTATCCAACCCTGAGACCCAGTACTTC.

The rearrangement links TRBV29-1 to TRBJ1-2; no firm D call. Germline values: CDR1 SQVTM, CDR2 ANQGSEA. V lost 7 bases, J lost 5 bases, and 14 bases lay in between. CDR3 size: 12 residues. CDR3 in amino acids: CSAKDGVYGYTF. In DNA form, the CDR3 reads TGCAGCGCAAAGGACGGAGTATATGGCTACACCTTC.

The genes are TRBV7-2 and TRBJ1-1, with 10 bases matching TRBD1. The CDR3 is 15 residues long. Germline assignment: CDR1 SGHTA and CDR2 FQGNSA. The ends lost 5 bases at V and 5 bases at J; junction bases unmatched: 8. The DNA for the CDR3 is TGTGCCAGCAGCATACGACAGGGGGCGGAGACTGAAGCTTTCTTT. Translating it yields CASSIRQGAETEAFF.

The V gene is TRBV7-8, the J gene TRBJ1-1; D is perhaps TRBD1 (5 bases). V was cut by 5 bases and J by 1 base, with 23 bases left in between. The CDR3 sequence is 18 residues long. CDR1 is SGHVS and CDR2 is FQNEAQ in the germline V gene. This chain's CDR3 is CASSPRGLQVGGNTEAFF. Here the CDR3 DNA reads TGTGCCAGCAGCCCCCGAGGACTCCAAGTTGGGGGGAACACTGAAGCTTTCTTT.

This clone was recorded a few times. The V and J genes are TRBV9 and TRBJ1-2; a weak D match, TRBD1 (6 bases). CDR3 length: 12 amino acids. The germline V and J ends were trimmed by 4 bases and 6 bases, with 10 bases remaining between them. In germline, CDR1 is SGDLS, CDR2 YYNGEE. CDR3 nucleotide sequence: TGTGCCAGCAGCCCACACAGGGATGGCTACACCTTC. It encodes CASSPHRDGYTF.